Each of the 15 T cell receptor beta chains below was sequenced from the same sample in a study of metastatic and nonmetastatic thyroid tumors. TCRdb reprocessed the PCR reads using MiXCR. The sample lists 40,000 to 55,000 clones, about 15% seen once, with around 3% in the top ten. Nobody among the patients had been given any treatment before thyroid surgery. Input material: blood. Receptor source: a female donor with papillary thyroid cancer or a benign thyroid nodule (not recorded which). Some clones in this sample may be carry-over from other donors' samples.

To note about this clone: At one end the junction does not follow the germline gene, possibly because of a read error. V gene TRBV6-9 combines with J gene TRBJ2-7; 7 bases line up with TRBD1. CDR1 and CDR2 from the germline V gene are MNHGY and SVAAGI. The CDR3 is made up of 13 amino acids. CDR3 DNA: TGTGCCCGCAGTTACAGGGGCCCCTACGAGCAGTGCTTC. It encodes CARSYRGPYEQCF.

The sample holds a few counts of this clone. One end of the junction fails to match germline, which may point to a read error. This chain joins TRBV6-1 and TRBJ1-1; no clear D gene. There are 16 residues in the CDR3. From germline, CDR1 is MNHNS and CDR2 SASEGT. CDR3 in amino acids: CANSPPGPLGDTEASF. CDR3 in DNA: TGTGCCAACAGTCCACCGGGCCCTTTGGGAGACACTGAAGCTTCCTTT.

This clone was detected many times. The CDR3 region is CASSAGQGGTDTQYF. The CDR3 DNA is TGCGCCAGCAGCGCCGGACAGGGGGGCACAGATACGCAGTATTTT. The genes are TRBV5-1 and TRBJ2-3, with 10 bases fitting TRBD1. Germline V gene sequence: CDR1 SGHRS, CDR2 YFSETQ. Unmatched junction bases numbered 3, after V lost 4 bases and J lost 1 base. The CDR3 runs 15 residues.

This clone was found a few times. The genes are TRBV19 and TRBJ2-7, with TRBD2 as a possible D gene (5 bases). The germline V gene encodes CDR1 LNHDA and CDR2 SQIVND (reference sequence). The CDR3 extends over 15 amino acids. V was pared by 7 bases and J by 7 bases, with 23 bases between. In nucleotides, the CDR3 is TGTGCCAGTAAGGGTCTGACTATCGGCCCGGGAGAGCAGTACTTC. Protein sequence: CASKGLTIGPGEQYF.

J is TRBJ2-7 and V is TRBV28; 10 bases agree with TRBD2. The germline V gene has CDR1 MDHEN and CDR2 SYDVKM. This CDR3 is built from 18 residues. V trimming: 3 bases; J trimming: 7 bases; junction bases outside the gene matches: 18. The CDR3 DNA reads TGTGCCAGCAGTTTCGGTGCGTCTAGCGGGAGTCCTTTCTATGAGCAGTACTTC. It yields the protein CASSFGASSGSPFYEQYF.

V usage is TRBV5-1 and J usage is TRBJ2-7; 11 bases agree with TRBD1. Germline trimming cut 0 bases from V and 3 bases from J; bases unmatched to any gene: 5. This CDR3 region has 16 residues. CDR1 is SGHRS and CDR2 is YFSETQ in the germline V gene. The chain's CDR3 is CASSLDTGQGDYEQYF. Here the CDR3 DNA reads TGCGCCAGCAGCTTGGACACGGGACAGGGGGACTACGAGCAGTACTTC.

This clone is medium-sized (0.01 to 0.1%) in the sample. The rearrangement uses TRBV6-1 and TRBJ1-6, with TRBD1 matching 10 bases. The CDR3 is 15 residues long. CDR1 MNHNS and CDR2 SASEGT come from the germline V gene. V trimming: 1 base; J trimming: 9 bases; junction bases outside the gene matches: 3. The CDR3 protein is CASSEGTGGGSPLHF. The CDR3 DNA follows: TGTGCCAGCAGTGAAGGGACAGGGGGAGGTTCACCCCTCCACTTT.

This chain links TRBV12-3 or TRBV12-4 with TRBJ2-1; D is ambiguous. The V end lost 6 bases, the J end lost 9 bases, and 12 bases lay between the germline ends. The length of the CDR3 is 12 residues. This chain's CDR3 is CASRRQTSEQFF. The CDR3, as DNA: TGTGCCAGCAGGCGACAAACAAGTGAGCAGTTCTTC.

V and J are TRBV3-1 and TRBJ2-1; tentatively, D is TRBD1 or TRBD2 (5 bases each). Germline V lookup: CDR1 LGHDT, CDR2 YNNKEL (reference sequence). This CDR3 has 15 residues. Trimming stripped 6 bases from V and 2 bases from J, with 14 bases between. The CDR3 spells CASSRPRDPYNEQFF. In DNA form, the CDR3 reads TGTGCCAGCAGTAGGCCCCGGGACCCCTACAATGAGCAGTTCTTC.

This clone was recorded many times. The V call is TRBV19, the J call TRBJ1-5; D is possibly TRBD1 (6 bases). The CDR3 has 15 residues. CDR1 is LNHDA and CDR2 is SQIVND in the germline V gene (reference sequence). V shed 1 base and J shed 7 bases, with 14 bases lying between them. This CDR3 reads CASSIARGGSQPQHF. The CDR3, as DNA: TGTGCCAGTAGTATAGCCCGAGGGGGTTCACAGCCCCAGCATTTT. The full variable domain, in which reference TRBV19 and TRBJ1-5 provide the parts outside the CDR3, is DGGITQSPKYLFRKEGQNVTLSCEQNLNHDAMYWYRQDPGQGLRLIYYSQIVNDFQKGDIAEGYSVSREKKESFPLTVTSAQKNPTAFYLCASSIARGGSQPQHFGDGTRLSIL.

Ten or more counts support this clone. The chain employs TRBV20-1 and TRBJ2-2, with 7 nucleotides matching TRBD1. The CDR3 is made up of 13 amino acids. CDR1 is DFQATT, CDR2 SNEGSKA, per germline (reference sequence). Trimming removed 5 bases from V and 4 bases from J; junction bases left unmatched: 4. The chain's CDR3 is CSARDRITGELFF. The CDR3 region has the DNA TGCAGTGCTCGGGACAGAATCACCGGGGAGCTGTTTTTT.

This clone turned up a few times. The chain uses TRBV27 and TRBJ2-7, with D perhaps TRBD1 (6 bases). V was clipped by 8 bases and J by 6 bases, with 26 bases between them. Germline CDR1 reads MNHEY; CDR2 reads SMNVEV (reference sequence). This CDR3 contains 16 residues. The CDR3 region has the DNA TGTGCCAGCTCTCTTGTGGTGGGGGCCTTCGGGGTCGAGCAGTACTTC. Translation gives CASSLVVGAFGVEQYF.

This clone came up many times. This sequence joins TRBV4-1 and TRBJ1-2, with D tentatively TRBD1 (6 bases). V lost 1 base, J lost 13 bases, and 16 bases lay in between. This CDR3 region has 13 residues. Germline CDR1 reads MGHRA; CDR2 reads YSYEKL. The CDR3 loop is CASSQAPGAPLTF. In nucleotides, the CDR3 is TGCGCCAGCAGCCAAGCTCCAGGGGCCCCCCTCACCTTC.

This clone was found many times. This chain links TRBV6-1 with TRBJ2-7; 7 bases map to TRBD1. Per the germline V gene, CDR1 is MNHNS and CDR2 is SASEGT. The ends lost 3 bases at V and 6 bases at J; junction bases unmatched: 11. This CDR3 is built from 15 residues. The CDR3: CASSETDGTVAEQYF. The DNA of the CDR3 is TGTGCCAGCAGTGAGACGGACGGGACAGTTGCCGAGCAGTACTTC.

This clone was observed many times. The J gene is TRBJ2-7, the V gene TRBV28; 9 bases align to TRBD2. V shed 5 bases, J shed 0 bases, and the junction held 14 bases outside the gene matches. Germline-derived CDR1 and CDR2 are MDHEN and SYDVKM. This CDR3 region has 18 residues. CDR3 DNA sequence: TGTGCCAGCAGTCCGTCAATCGGGGCGGGACTAGCCTCCTACGAGCAGTACTTC. It is translated as CASSPSIGAGLASYEQYF.